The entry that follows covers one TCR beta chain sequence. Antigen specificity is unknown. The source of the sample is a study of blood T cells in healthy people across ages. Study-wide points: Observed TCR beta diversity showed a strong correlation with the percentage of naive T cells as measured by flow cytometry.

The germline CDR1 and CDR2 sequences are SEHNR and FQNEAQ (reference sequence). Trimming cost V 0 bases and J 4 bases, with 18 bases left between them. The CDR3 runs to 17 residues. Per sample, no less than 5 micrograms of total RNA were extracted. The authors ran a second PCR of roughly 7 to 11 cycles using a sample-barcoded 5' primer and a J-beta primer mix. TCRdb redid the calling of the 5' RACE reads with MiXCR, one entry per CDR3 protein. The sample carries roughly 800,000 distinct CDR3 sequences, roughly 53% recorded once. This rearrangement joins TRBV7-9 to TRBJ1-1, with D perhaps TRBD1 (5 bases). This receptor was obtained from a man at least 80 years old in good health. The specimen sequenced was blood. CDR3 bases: TGTGCCAGCAGCTTAGCTTCGGGCGGGCTGAGGGGCACTGAAGCTTTCTTT. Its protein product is CASSLASGGLRGTEAFF.